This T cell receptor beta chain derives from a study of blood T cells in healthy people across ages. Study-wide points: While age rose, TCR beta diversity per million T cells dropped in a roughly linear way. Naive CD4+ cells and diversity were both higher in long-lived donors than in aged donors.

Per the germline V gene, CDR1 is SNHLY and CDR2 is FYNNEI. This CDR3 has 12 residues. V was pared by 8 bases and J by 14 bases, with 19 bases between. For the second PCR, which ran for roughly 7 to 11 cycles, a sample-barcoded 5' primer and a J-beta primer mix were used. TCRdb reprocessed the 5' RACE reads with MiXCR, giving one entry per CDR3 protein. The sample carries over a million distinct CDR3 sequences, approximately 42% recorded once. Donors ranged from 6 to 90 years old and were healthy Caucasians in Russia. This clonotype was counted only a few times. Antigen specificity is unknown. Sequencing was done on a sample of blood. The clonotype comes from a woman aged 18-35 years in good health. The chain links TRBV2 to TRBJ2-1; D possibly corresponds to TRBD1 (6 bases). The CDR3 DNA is TGTGCCAGCGCCCACCCCGGGACACGAGAGTTCTTC. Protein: CASAHPGTREFF. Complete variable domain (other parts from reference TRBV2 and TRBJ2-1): EPEVTQTPSHQVTQMGQEVILRCVPISNHLYFYWYRQILGQKVEFLVSFYNNEISEKSEIFDDQFSVERPDGSNFTLKIRSTKLEDSAMYFCASAHPGTREFFGPGTRLTVL.